These 3 T cell receptor beta chains share one sample of origin, sequenced in a study of OX40 agonist ivuxolimab in advanced cancers. Libraries were constructed by the immunoSEQ multiplex PCR assay. Not all clones reach the TCRdb copy of this immuneACCESS table, which keeps in-frame sequences only. Checked studies attribute under half of the gap to unresolved V genes and leave the rest unexplained. Present in this sample are 78,000 or so clones, about 85% of which were seen just once. The leading ten clones occupy roughly a sixth of the sample. The sample here was CD4+ or CD8+ T cells sorted from blood, taken in a trial of the OX40 agonist ivuxolimab. Source of these receptors: an adult with an advanced solid tumor such as melanoma, head and neck, liver or kidney cancer.

CDR3 residues: CASSIQAGAYNEQFF. The CDR3 DNA follows: TGTGCCAGTAGTATACAGGCGGGGGCCTACAATGAGCAGTTCTTC. V gene TRBV19 combines with J gene TRBJ2-1; 7 bases map to TRBD2. V trimming: 2 bases; J trimming: 2 bases; junction bases outside the gene matches: 3. The CDR3 has 15 amino acids. CDR1 and CDR2 from the germline V gene are LNHDA and SQIVND (reference sequence).

The chain links TRBV15 to TRBJ2-2; TRBD2 agrees at 14 bases. Germline V CDR1 and CDR2: LNHNV, YYDKDF (reference sequence). With 1 base clipped from V and 5 bases from J, the junction kept 6 bases outside the gene matches. CDR3 length: 18 residues. The DNA for the CDR3 is TGTGCCACCAGCAGAGGAGGACTAGCGGGAGGATCGACCGGGGAGCTGTTTTTT. Amino acids: CATSRGGLAGGSTGELFF. The full variable domain, with the rest looked up from reference TRBV15 and TRBJ2-2, is DAMVIQNPRYQVTQFGKPVTLSCSQTLNHNVMYWYQQKSSQAPKLLFHYYDKDFNNEADTPDNFQSRRPNTSFCFLDIRSPGLGDTAMYLCATSRGGLAGGSTGELFFGEGSRLTVL.

The gene calls are TRBV29-1 and TRBJ1-2; D may be TRBD1 (6 bases). Germline CDR1 and CDR2: SQVTM and ANQGSEA. The length of the CDR3 is 14 residues. With 0 bases removed from V and 3 bases from J, the gap between germline ends came to 11 bases. The CDR3 sequence is CSVEDQGSDYGYTF. CDR3 bases: TGCAGCGTTGAAGATCAGGGGTCGGACTATGGCTACACCTTC. Complete variable domain (other parts from reference TRBV29-1 and TRBJ1-2): SAVISQKPSRDICQRGTSLTIQCQVDSQVTMMFWYRQQPGQSLTLIATANQGSEATYESGFVIDKFPISRPNLTFSTLTVSNMSPEDSSIYLCSVEDQGSDYGYTFGSGTRLTVV.